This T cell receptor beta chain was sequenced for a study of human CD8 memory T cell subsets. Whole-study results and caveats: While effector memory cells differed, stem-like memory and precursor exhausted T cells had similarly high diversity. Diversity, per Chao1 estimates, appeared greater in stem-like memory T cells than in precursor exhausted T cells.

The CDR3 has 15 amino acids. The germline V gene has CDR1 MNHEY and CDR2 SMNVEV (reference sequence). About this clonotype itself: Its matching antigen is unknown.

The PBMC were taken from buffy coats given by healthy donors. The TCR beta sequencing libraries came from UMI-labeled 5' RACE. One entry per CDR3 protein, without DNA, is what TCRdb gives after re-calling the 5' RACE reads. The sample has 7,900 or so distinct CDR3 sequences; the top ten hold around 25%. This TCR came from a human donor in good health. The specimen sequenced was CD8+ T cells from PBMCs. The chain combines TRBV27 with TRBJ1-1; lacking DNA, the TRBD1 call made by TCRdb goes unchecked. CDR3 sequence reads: CASSPRTGGLTEAFF.